A selection of T cell receptor beta chains follows, all from one sample in a study of cytomegalovirus exposure and HLA in healthy donors. Assay used: immunoSEQ multiplex PCR; TCRdb lists only in-frame clones, some missing. This sample has roughly 120,000 clones; about 79% occur once, and the top ten carry approximately 4%. Source material: PBMCs. The origin of the receptors is a man aged 25-40 years in good health and CMV-seropositive. The CDR3 runs from the conserved cysteine through the conserved F or W. A D gene is named only where the DNA matches it firmly. A clone size is listed for some rows: how often the clone was seen (once, few, many), or a class if it is expanded.

j_call d_call v_call clone_size cdr3_aa cdr3_nt
TRBJ2-7 NA TRBV21-1 NA CASSSLGDEQYF TGTGCCAGCAGCAGCCTAGGGGACGAGCAGTACTTC
TRBJ2-7 NA TRBV19 NA CASSIQGAYEQYF TGTGCCAGTAGTATACAGGGCGCGTACGAGCAGTACTTC
TRBJ1-2 TRBD1 TRBV6-6 NA CASSSGQGTGYTF TGTGCCAGCAGTTCAGGACAGGGAACTGGCTACACCTTC
TRBJ1-1 NA TRBV9 NA CASSVDRDTLNTEAFF TGTGCCAGCAGCGTCGACCGGGACACCCTGAACACTGAAGCTTTCTTT
TRBJ2-5 TRBD1 TRBV13 NA CASSFSWSGTGGSETQYF TGTGCCAGCAGCTTTAGCTGGTCCGGGACAGGGGGCTCAGAGACCCAGTACTTC
TRBJ1-1 TRBD1 TRBV6-5 NA CASSSTGPPNTEAFF TGTGCCAGCAGTTCGACAGGGCCGCCGAACACTGAAGCTTTCTTT
TRBJ2-3 NA TRBV7-2 NA CASSARQGTDTQYF TGTGCCAGCAGCGCAAGACAGGGCACAGATACGCAGTATTTT
TRBJ2-1 TRBD1 TRBV28 NA CASSLGTGGIKDNEQVF TGTGCCAGCAGTTTAGGAACAGGGGGTATTAAAGACAATGAGCAGGTCTTC
TRBJ1-1 NA TRBV5-4 NA CASTREPRHKNTEAFF TGTGCCAGCACCAGAGAGCCGCGACACAAGAACACTGAAGCTTTCTTT
TRBJ2-7 TRBD2 TRBV5-1 NA CASSYRTSGSAEQYF TGCGCCAGCAGCTACCGGACTAGCGGGAGTGCGGAGCAGTACTTC
TRBJ2-3 NA TRBV19 once CASSVGGPRSTDTQYF TGTGCCAGTAGCGTAGGGGGACCTAGGAGCACAGATACGCAGTATTTT
TRBJ2-1 TRBD2 TRBV7-2 NA CASNRGGPNEQFF TGTGCCAGCAATCGGGGGGGGCCTAATGAGCAGTTCTTC
TRBJ2-2 NA TRBV7-3 NA CASSLRRDFGELFF TGTGCCAGCAGCTTGAGACGGGATTTCGGGGAGCTGTTTTTT
TRBJ1-1 NA TRBV10-3 NA CAISVKQGETEAFF TGTGCCATCAGTGTAAAACAGGGTGAGACTGAAGCTTTCTTT
TRBJ2-7 NA TRBV18 few CASSLGVFRDEQYF TGTGCCAGCTCCTTAGGGGTTTTTAGAGACGAGCAGTACTTC
TRBJ2-1 TRBD2 TRBV6-4 NA CASSEAGGSYNEQFF TGTGCCAGCAGTGAAGCGGGAGGGTCCTACAATGAGCAGTTCTTC
TRBJ2-5 TRBD1 TRBV7-9 NA CASSFAGGYETQYF TGTGCCAGCAGCTTTGCAGGGGGCTACGAGACCCAGTACTTC
TRBJ2-2 TRBD1 TRBV6-5 NA CASTDRGPNTGELFF TGTGCCAGCACCGACAGGGGGCCGAACACCGGGGAGCTGTTTTTT
TRBJ2-1 NA TRBV30 NA CAWSVLSHNEQFF TGTGCCTGGAGTGTACTTAGCCACAATGAGCAGTTCTTC
TRBJ2-4 TRBD1 TRBV7-2 NA CASSQTRRTGLNIQYF TGTGCCAGCAGCCAAACCCGGAGGACAGGGTTAAACATTCAGTACTTC
TRBJ2-7 TRBD2 TRBV11-2 NA CASSFWEGEQYF TGTGCCAGCAGCTTTTGGGAGGGCGAGCAGTACTTC
TRBJ1-4 NA TRBV27 NA CASRLLATNEKLFF TGTGCCAGCAGATTACTTGCAACTAATGAAAAACTGTTTTTT
TRBJ1-2 NA TRBV7-9 NA CASSLDGGRTRGYTF TGTGCCAGCAGCTTAGACGGAGGTCGAACTAGGGGCTACACCTTC
TRBJ1-2 TRBD1 TRBV6-1 NA CASRPRTGDGYTF TGTGCCAGCAGGCCCCGGACAGGGGACGGCTACACCTTC
TRBJ1-2 NA TRBV5-1 NA CASSSPTYDTYGYTF TGCGCCAGCAGCTCCCCAACCTACGACACCTATGGCTACACCTTC
TRBJ1-3 NA TRBV5-4 once CASSWDISGNTIYF TGTGCCAGCAGCTGGGACATCTCTGGAAACACCATATATTTT
TRBJ2-3 TRBD2 TRBV9 NA CASSPGEGQDTQYF TGTGCCAGCAGCCCCGGGGAGGGCCAAGATACGCAGTATTTT
TRBJ1-2 NA TRBV28 few CASTSGVAGYTF TGTGCCAGCACGAGCGGGGTAGCAGGCTACACCTTC
TRBJ1-5 NA TRBV6-1 NA CASSEDYSNQPQHF TGTGCCAGCAGTGAAGATTATAGCAATCAGCCCCAGCATTTT
TRBJ1-2 NA TRBV9 NA CASSPRGQGPMGYTF TGTGCCAGCAGCCCAAGAGGGCAGGGGCCTATGGGCTACACCTTC
TRBJ1-2 TRBD1 TRBV18 NA CASSPRTGRNGYTF TGTGCCAGCTCACCTAGGACAGGGCGGAATGGCTACACCTTC
TRBJ1-4 TRBD1 TRBV10-3 NA CAISKTGVGEKLFF TGTGCCATCAGCAAAACAGGGGTCGGTGAAAAACTGTTTTTT
TRBJ2-3 TRBD2 TRBV9 NA CASSANKPASGRAWDTQYF TGTGCCAGCAGCGCCAACAAACCGGCTAGCGGGAGGGCCTGGGATACGCAGTATTTT
TRBJ1-1 NA TRBV21-1 NA CASTIPTGGANRVENTEAFF TGTGCCAGCACCATACCGACAGGGGGGGCAAACCGTGTTGAGAACACTGAAGCTTTCTTT
TRBJ1-1 NA TRBV7-2 NA CASSLAGAMNTEAFF TGTGCCAGCAGCTTAGCTGGGGCAATGAACACTGAAGCTTTCTTT
TRBJ2-7 TRBD1 TRBV2 NA CASSEGDRGYEQYF TGTGCCAGCAGTGAAGGGGACAGGGGCTACGAGCAGTACTTC
TRBJ2-7 NA TRBV29-1 NA CSVEVPPGDTGSYEQYF TGCAGCGTTGAAGTCCCCCCAGGGGACACCGGCTCCTACGAGCAGTACTTC
TRBJ2-1 TRBD2 TRBV28 NA CASRTSGNVNEQFF TGTGCCAGCAGAACTAGCGGGAATGTAAATGAGCAGTTCTTC
TRBJ2-2 NA TRBV7-2 NA CASSWGGGTGELFF TGTGCCAGCAGCTGGGGAGGCGGAACCGGGGAGCTGTTTTTT
TRBJ1-2 TRBD1 TRBV7-9 NA CSSSLRQGVQSGYTF TGTTCCAGCAGCTTAAGACAGGGTGTTCAAAGCGGCTACACCTTC
TRBJ1-1 NA TRBV7-6 NA CASSLTGITEAFF TGTGCCAGCAGCTTAACAGGGATCACTGAAGCTTTCTTT
TRBJ2-1 NA TRBV6-1 once CASSEGLAPEQFF TGTGCCAGCAGTGAAGGTCTAGCGCCTGAGCAGTTCTTC
TRBJ2-2 TRBD2 TRBV5-1 NA CASSLENPGGTGELFF TGCGCCAGCAGCTTGGAGAACCCGGGGGGCACCGGGGAGCTGTTTTTT
TRBJ2-7 NA TRBV7-8 NA CASSQIRRPPYEQYF TGTGCCAGCAGCCAAATTCGGAGGCCGCCCTACGAGCAGTACTTC
TRBJ2-1 TRBD2 TRBV29-1 NA CSVLGLAGVYEQFF TGCAGCGTTTTGGGACTAGCGGGAGTCTATGAGCAGTTCTTC
TRBJ2-5 NA TRBV2 few CASRYSSGGRQTQYF TGTGCCAGCAGATACTCATCAGGGGGGAGACAGACCCAGTACTTC
TRBJ1-2 TRBD1 TRBV7-9 NA CSSSLGGQGPSTF TGTTCCAGCAGCCTAGGGGGACAGGGACCGTCCACCTTC
TRBJ2-1 NA TRBV6-5 NA CASTATLQGVEQFF TGTGCCAGCACCGCCACACTACAGGGCGTTGAGCAGTTCTTC
TRBJ1-4 NA TRBV9 NA CASSDRITNEKLFF TGTGCCAGCAGCGACAGGATAACTAATGAAAAACTGTTTTTT
TRBJ2-7 TRBD2 TRBV10-1 once CARGWEAGGKEVYEQYF TGCGCCAGAGGCTGGGAAGCGGGAGGTAAGGAAGTTTACGAGCAGTACTTC
TRBJ2-3 NA TRBV6-4 NA CASSTSPTDTQYF TGTGCCAGCAGTACTAGCCCCACAGATACGCAGTATTTT
TRBJ2-1 NA TRBV6-5 NA CASSYHLARNEQFF TGTGCCAGCAGTTACCACCTAGCGCGAAATGAGCAGTTCTTC
TRBJ2-2 NA TRBV9 NA CASSVGTGPRGELFF TGTGCCAGCAGCGTAGGAACAGGCCCTCGCGGGGAGCTGTTTTTT
TRBJ2-3 TRBD2 TRBV4-2 NA CASSQWTSVTDTQYF TGTGCCAGCAGCCAGTGGACTAGTGTGACAGATACGCAGTATTTT
TRBJ2-1 TRBD2 TRBV7-9 NA CASSQLAGVGNEQFF TGTGCCAGCAGCCAACTAGCGGGAGTAGGGAATGAGCAGTTCTTC